This TCR beta chain was retrieved from a study of blood T cell repertoires in COVID-19. Only in-frame clones appear in the TCRdb table, and some are missing; sequencing was by immunoSEQ multiplex PCR. The sample has 250,000 or so clones, roughly 83% seen once. The ends lost 5 bases at V and 9 bases at J; junction bases unmatched: 13. This CDR3 contains 14 residues. CDR1 SQVTM and CDR2 ANQGSEA come from the germline V gene. This sequence originates from a woman aged 45-65 years who had recovered from COVID-19. Sequenced sample: PBMCs or T cells enriched from blood (not recorded which). The chain is built from TRBV29-1 and TRBJ2-1; 7 nucleotides align to TRBD2. In DNA, the CDR3 is TGCAGCGTTTTTTGGGCGGTGGGGGGGACTGAGCAGTTCTTC. This encodes CSVFWAVGGTEQFF.